What follows describes a single TCR beta chain. This clonotype has ten or more counts. Per-nucleotide qualities are absent, and no much larger clonotype sits a single base away. The treatment or condition tag for this specimen amounts to: live attenuated yellow fever vaccine strain. A standard Ficoll-Paque protocol was used to isolate PBMCs from peripheral blood. For sorted memory subsets, RNA extraction was done with the RNeasy Micro Kit. Sequencing relied on an Illumina NovaSeq 6000. TCR cDNA was synthesized by 5'RACE template switching, which introduced a universal primer site and unique molecular identifiers. Priming of cDNA synthesis was performed from both the TCR alpha and TCR beta constant segments. Two PCR steps were used to amplify libraries, with sample barcodes and sequencing adapters being added in the second step. Sequencing of libraries was done on Illumina HiSeq 2500 (2x100 bp) or NovaSeq (2x150 bp). In the original analysis: MIGEC handled demultiplexing of reads and collapsing into UMI consensus sequences, while MiXCR performed V(D)J alignment. Vaccine-responding clonotypes were defined with edgeR using replicate PBMC samples, requiring FDR below 0.01 and a log2 fold change above 5 up to day 15. Bulk clonotypes were assigned CD4 or CD8 identity according to which sequenced CD4 or CD8 repertoire held them at higher abundance. To estimate the distribution of each clone across memory phenotypes, clonotype frequencies in memory subsets were weighted by FACS-sorted cell numbers. The public reads were reprocessed in TCRdb via fastp at Q25 and MiXCR, keeping in-frame beta chains. Each entry merges the rows of one CDR3 protein and shows their most common DNA and genes. The V and J calls follow TCRdb's processing rather than the paper's. Recorded for this sample are about 26,000 distinct CDR3 sequences; roughly 4.5% of them occurred a single time. The ten largest clones capture roughly two fifths of the sample.

V is pruned by 7 bases and J by 4 bases, leaving 14 bases of the junction without a gene match. CDR1 and CDR2 are drawn from the germline V gene (reference sequence): MNHNY, SVGAGI. Including cysteine and phenylalanine, the CDR3 has 16 amino acids. Only the CDR3 DNA stays, 48 bases, in frame from base 1. This entry is derived from a study of T cells after yellow fever vaccination (dated by TCRdb to the late 2010s). In terms of the full investigation: Memory subsets (EM, EMRA, CM and Tscm) were sorted on a BD FACS Aria III using CD3, CD45RA, CCR7 and CD95 staining. The SMART-Seq v4 Ultra Low Input RNA kit was used to prepare libraries from fractions with low cell numbers. To follow T-cell clones before and after both primary and booster YFV17D yellow fever vaccination, bulk TCR alpha and beta repertoires underwent longitudinal sequencing. Two healthy male donors, one aged 18 to 30 and one aged 30 to 40 years, made up the cohort. Blood was drawn at multiple timepoints before and after primary and secondary immunization, with bulk PBMC replicates and cell subsets isolated. Sorting of memory subsets took place on days 0, 15 and 45 and at 18 months after primary vaccination, as well as on days 0, 15 and 45 after the 30-year booster. The paper as a whole reports these results and caveats: Compared with the primary T-cell response, the secondary T-cell response was weaker but faster, peaking on day 5 rather than day 15. Most clones expanded after primary vaccination were re-detected after the booster (approximately 95% of CD4 and about nine tenths of CD8), suggesting broad memory maintenance. Only a couple of donors were included in the study, so the extent to which the findings can be generalized is limited. In the sorted memory subsets on day 0, nearly all of the vaccine-responding clonotypes fell below detection. Because abundant contaminating clonotypes from the bulk population could be contained in FACS-sorted repertoires, computational filtering was required. A small fraction of clonotypes appeared in both the CD4 and CD8 compartments, likely as a result of convergent recombination.

The sequence derives from a man between 18 and 29 years old who received the YFV17D yellow fever vaccine. The material was PBMCs, either bulk or a sorted T-cell subset (CD4+, CD8+, memory, or dextramer-sorted; not recorded which), obtained on the day of the yellow fever booster vaccination. The rearrangement joined TRBV6-6 to TRBJ2-7, and 9 junctional nucleotides match TRBD1. The CDR3 loop reads CASTRTGTGFFYEQYF. The DNA is as follows: TGTGCCAGCACAAGAACCGGGACAGGGTTTTTTTACGAGCAGTACTTC.